These 2 T cell receptor beta chains share one sample of origin, sequenced in a study of T-cell memory formation after mild COVID-19. TCRdb processed the 5' RACE reads anew with MiXCR; each CDR3 protein has one entry. The data hold 150,000 to 200,000 distinct CDR3 sequences, with about 9.9% observed a single time. The sequencing sample was made of PBMCs or a T cell subset sorted from them (not recorded which). All receptors derive from a man younger than 35 who had mild COVID-19 (a few samples of this study predate the infection). Cell type and time point are not known.

V and J are TRBV11-2 and TRBJ2-3; D perhaps matches TRBD1 (6 bases). The V end lost 5 bases, the J end lost 6 bases, and 15 bases lay between the germline ends. Germline V lookup: CDR1 SGHAT, CDR2 FQNNGV. The CDR3 consists of 14 residues. CDR3 nucleotide sequence: TGTGCCAGCAGCCGCCCTCCAGGGGATGATACGCAGTATTTT. This gives the protein CASSRPPGDDTQYF. Together with reference TRBV11-2 and TRBJ2-3, the CDR3 gives the full variable domain: EAGVAQSPRYKIIEKRQSVAFWCNPISGHATLYWYQQILGQGPKLLIQFQNNGVVDDSQLPKDRFSAERLKGVDSTLKIQPAKLEDSAVYLCASSRPPGDDTQYFGPGTRLTVL.

The chain combines TRBV5-1 with TRBJ2-7, with 13 bases fitting TRBD2. This CDR3 region has 15 residues. V dropped 4 bases and J dropped 2; count of bases not matched to a gene: 3. Germline V gene lookup returns CDR1 SGHRS and CDR2 YFSETQ. In DNA form, the CDR3 reads TGCGCCAGCAGCACGGGACTAGCGGGACCCTACGAGCAGTACTTC. This encodes CASSTGLAGPYEQYF.